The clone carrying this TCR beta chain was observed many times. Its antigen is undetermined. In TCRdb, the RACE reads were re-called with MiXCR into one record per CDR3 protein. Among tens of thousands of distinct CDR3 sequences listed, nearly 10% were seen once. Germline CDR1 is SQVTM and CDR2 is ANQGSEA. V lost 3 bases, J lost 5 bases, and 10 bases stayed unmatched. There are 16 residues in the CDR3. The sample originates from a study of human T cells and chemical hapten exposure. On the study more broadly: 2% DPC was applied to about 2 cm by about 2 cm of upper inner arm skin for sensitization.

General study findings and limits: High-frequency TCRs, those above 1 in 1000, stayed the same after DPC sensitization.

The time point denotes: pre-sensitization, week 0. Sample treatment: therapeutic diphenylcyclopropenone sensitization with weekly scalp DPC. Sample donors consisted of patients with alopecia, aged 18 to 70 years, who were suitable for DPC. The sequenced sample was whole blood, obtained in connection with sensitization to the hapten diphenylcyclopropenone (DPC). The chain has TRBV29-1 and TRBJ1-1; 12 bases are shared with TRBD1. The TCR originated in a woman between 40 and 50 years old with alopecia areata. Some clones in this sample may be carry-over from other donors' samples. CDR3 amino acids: CSVDLGTGGSWTEAFF. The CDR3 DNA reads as TGCAGCGTTGATCTTGGGACAGGGGGCTCCTGGACTGAAGCTTTCTTT.